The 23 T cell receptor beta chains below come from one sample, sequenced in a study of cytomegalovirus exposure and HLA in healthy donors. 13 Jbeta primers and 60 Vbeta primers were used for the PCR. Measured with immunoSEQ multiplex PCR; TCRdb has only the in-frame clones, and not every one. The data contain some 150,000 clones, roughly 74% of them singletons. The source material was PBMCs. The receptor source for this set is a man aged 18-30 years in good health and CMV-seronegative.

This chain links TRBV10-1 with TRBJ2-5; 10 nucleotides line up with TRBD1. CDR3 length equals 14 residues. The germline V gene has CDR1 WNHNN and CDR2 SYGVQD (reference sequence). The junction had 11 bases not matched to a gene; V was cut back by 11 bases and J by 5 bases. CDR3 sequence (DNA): TGCGCCCCAGCGAGGGACAGGGGAAGGGAGACCCAGTACTTC. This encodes CAPARDRGRETQYF.

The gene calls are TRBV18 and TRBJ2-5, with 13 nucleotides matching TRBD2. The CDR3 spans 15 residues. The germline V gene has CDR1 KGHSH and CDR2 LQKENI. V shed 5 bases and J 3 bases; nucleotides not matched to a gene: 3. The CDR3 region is CASSSGLAGEETQYF. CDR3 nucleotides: TGTGCCAGCTCATCCGGACTAGCGGGGGAAGAGACCCAGTACTTC.

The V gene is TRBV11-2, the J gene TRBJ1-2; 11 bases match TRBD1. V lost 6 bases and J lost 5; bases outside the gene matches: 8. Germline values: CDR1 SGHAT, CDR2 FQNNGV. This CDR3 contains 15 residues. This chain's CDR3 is CASSYGTGGSYGYTF. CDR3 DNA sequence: TGTGCCAGCAGTTACGGGACAGGGGGATCATATGGCTACACCTTC.

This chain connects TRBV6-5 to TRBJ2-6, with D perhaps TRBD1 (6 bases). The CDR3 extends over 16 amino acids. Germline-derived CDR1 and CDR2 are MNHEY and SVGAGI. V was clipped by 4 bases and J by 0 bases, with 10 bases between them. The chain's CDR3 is CASSSQGGSGANVLTF. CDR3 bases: TGTGCCAGCAGTTCACAAGGGGGCTCTGGGGCCAACGTCCTGACTTTC.

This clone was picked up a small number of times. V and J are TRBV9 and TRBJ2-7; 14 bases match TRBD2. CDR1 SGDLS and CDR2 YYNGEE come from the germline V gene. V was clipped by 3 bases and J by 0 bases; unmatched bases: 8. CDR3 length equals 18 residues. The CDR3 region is CASSAGLAGGTSSYEQYF. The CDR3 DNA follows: TGTGCCAGCAGCGCCGGACTAGCGGGGGGTACGAGCTCCTACGAGCAGTACTTC. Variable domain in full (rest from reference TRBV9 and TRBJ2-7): DSGVTQTPKHLITATGQRVTLRCSPRSGDLSVYWYQQSLDQGLQFLIQYYNGEERAKGNILERFSAQQFPDLHSELNLSSLELGDSALYFCASSAGLAGGTSSYEQYFGPGTRLTVT.

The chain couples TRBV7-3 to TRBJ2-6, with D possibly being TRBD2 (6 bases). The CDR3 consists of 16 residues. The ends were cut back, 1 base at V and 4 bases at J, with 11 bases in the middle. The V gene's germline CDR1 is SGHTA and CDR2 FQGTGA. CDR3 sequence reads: CASSLSAGTGANVLTF. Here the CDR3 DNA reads TGTGCCAGCAGCTTAAGTGCGGGGACCGGGGCCAACGTCCTGACTTTC.

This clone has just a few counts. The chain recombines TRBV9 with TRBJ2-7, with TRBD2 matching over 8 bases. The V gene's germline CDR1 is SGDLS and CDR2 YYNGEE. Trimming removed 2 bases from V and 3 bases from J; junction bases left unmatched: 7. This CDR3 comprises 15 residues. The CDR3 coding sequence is TGTGCCAGCAGCGTTAGTCCGGGACTAGTCTACGAGCAGTACTTC. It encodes CASSVSPGLVYEQYF. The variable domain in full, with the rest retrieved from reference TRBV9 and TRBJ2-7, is DSGVTQTPKHLITATGQRVTLRCSPRSGDLSVYWYQQSLDQGLQFLIQYYNGEERAKGNILERFSAQQFPDLHSELNLSSLELGDSALYFCASSVSPGLVYEQYFGPGTRLTVT.

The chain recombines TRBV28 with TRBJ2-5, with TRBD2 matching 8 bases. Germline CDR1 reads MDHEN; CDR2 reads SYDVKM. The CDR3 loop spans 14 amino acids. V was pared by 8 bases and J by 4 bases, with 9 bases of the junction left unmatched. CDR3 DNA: TGTGCCAGCCTTTCCGGGACTAGGAGAGAGACCCAGTACTTC. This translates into CASLSGTRRETQYF.

The CDR3 DNA follows: TGTGCCAGCAGCTCGCCGGGGTGGGCGGCCATGGTGAACACTGAAGCTTTCTTT. Amino acids: CASSSPGWAAMVNTEAFF. This sequence joins TRBV7-9 and TRBJ1-1, with D unclear. Germline V gene lookup returns CDR1 SEHNR and CDR2 FQNEAQ (reference sequence). The CDR3 sequence is 18 residues long. Trimming pared 4 bases from V and 0 bases from J, leaving 21 bases between.

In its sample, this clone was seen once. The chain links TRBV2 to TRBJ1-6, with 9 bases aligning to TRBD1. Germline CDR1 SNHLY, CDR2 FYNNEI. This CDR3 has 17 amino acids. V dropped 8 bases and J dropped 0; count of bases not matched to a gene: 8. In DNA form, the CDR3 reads TGTGCCAGCGTGAGGGACAGGGATAGCTCCTATAATTCACCCCTCCACTTT. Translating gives CASVRDRDSSYNSPLHF.

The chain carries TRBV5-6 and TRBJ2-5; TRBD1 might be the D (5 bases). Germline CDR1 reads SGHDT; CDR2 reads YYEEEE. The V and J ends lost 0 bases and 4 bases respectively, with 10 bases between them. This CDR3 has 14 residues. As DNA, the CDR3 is TGTGCCAGCAGCTTGGGAGCAGGGCGAGAGACCCAGTACTTC. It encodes CASSLGAGRETQYF.

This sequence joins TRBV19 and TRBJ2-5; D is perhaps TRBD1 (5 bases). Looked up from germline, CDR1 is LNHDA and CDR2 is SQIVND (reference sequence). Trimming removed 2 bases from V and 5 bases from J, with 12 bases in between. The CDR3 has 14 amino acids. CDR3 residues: CASSIWGLGETQYF. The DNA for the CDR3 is TGTGCCAGTAGTATATGGGGCCTCGGGGAGACCCAGTACTTC.

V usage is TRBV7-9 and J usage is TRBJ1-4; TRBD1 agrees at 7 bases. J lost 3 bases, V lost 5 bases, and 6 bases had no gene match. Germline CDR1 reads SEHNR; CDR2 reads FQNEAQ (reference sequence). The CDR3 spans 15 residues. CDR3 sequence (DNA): TGTGCCAGCAGCCCGAGACAGGGAGCTAATGAAAAACTGTTTTTT. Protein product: CASSPRQGANEKLFF.

CDR3 protein: CAWSGGTGYSNQPQHF. CDR3 in DNA: TGTGCCTGGAGCGGTGGGACAGGGTATAGCAATCAGCCCCAGCATTTT. The chain uses TRBV30 and TRBJ1-5; 9 nucleotides line up with TRBD1. This CDR3 comprises 16 residues. J gave up 0 bases and V 3 bases, and 6 bases lay outside the gene matches. Germline V gene data show CDR1 as GTSNPN and CDR2 as SVGIG (reference sequence).

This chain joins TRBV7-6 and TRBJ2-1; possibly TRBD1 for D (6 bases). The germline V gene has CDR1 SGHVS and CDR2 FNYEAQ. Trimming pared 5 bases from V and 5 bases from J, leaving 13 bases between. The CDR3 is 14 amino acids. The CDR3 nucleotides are TGTGCCAGCAGCCCGGACAGCTGGGACAATGAGCAGTTCTTC. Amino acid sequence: CASSPDSWDNEQFF.

DNA for the CDR3: TGTGCCAGCAGCTTAGGAGTGGGACAGGGTGAAGCTTTCTTT. This sequence encodes CASSLGVGQGEAFF. The chain couples TRBV7-6 to TRBJ1-1; 9 bases align to TRBD1. V dropped 1 base and J dropped 7; count of bases not matched to a gene: 4. From germline, CDR1 is SGHVS and CDR2 FNYEAQ. The CDR3 is 14 residues long.

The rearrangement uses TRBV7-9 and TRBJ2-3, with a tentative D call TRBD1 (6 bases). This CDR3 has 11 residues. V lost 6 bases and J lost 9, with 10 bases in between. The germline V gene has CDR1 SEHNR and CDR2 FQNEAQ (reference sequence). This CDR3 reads CASRAGDTQYF. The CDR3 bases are TGTGCCAGCAGGGCAGGGGACACGCAGTATTTT.

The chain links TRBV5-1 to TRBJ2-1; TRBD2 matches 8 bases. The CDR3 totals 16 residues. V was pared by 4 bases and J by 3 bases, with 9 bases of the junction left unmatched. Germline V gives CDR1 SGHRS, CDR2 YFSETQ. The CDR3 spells CASSPRGGVIYNEQFF. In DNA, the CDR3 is TGCGCCAGCAGCCCTCGGGGGGGCGTAATCTACAATGAGCAGTTCTTC.

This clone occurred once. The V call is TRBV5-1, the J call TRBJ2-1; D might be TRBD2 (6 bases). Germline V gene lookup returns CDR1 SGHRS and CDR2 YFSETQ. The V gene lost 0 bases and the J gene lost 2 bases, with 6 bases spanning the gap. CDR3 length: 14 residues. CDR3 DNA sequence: TGCGCCAGCAGCTTGGCGGGGGCCTACAATGAGCAGTTCTTC. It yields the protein CASSLAGAYNEQFF.

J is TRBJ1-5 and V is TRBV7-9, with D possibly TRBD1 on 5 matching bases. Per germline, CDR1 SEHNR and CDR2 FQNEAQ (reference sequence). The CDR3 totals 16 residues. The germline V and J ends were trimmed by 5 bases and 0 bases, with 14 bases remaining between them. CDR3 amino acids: CASSPSGLNSNQPQHF. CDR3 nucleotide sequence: TGTGCCAGCAGCCCCTCGGGACTTAATAGCAATCAGCCCCAGCATTTT.

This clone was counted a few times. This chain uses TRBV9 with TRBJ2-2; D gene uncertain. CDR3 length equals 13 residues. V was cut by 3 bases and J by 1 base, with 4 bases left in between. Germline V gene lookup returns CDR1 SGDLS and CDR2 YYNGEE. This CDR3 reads CASSAGNTGELFF. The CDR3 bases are TGTGCCAGCAGCGCCGGGAACACCGGGGAGCTGTTTTTT.

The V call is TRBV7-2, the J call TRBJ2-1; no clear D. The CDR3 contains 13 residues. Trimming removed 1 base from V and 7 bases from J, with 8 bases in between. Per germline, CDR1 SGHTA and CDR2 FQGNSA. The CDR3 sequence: CASSLGVGNEQFF. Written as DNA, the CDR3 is TGTGCCAGCAGCTTAGGGGTCGGGAATGAGCAGTTCTTC.

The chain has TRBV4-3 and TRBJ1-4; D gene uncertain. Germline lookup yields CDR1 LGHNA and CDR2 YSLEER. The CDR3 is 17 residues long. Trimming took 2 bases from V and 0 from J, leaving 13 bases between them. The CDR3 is CASSQLPGEATNEKLFF. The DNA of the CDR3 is TGCGCCAGCAGCCAACTCCCCGGGGAAGCAACTAATGAAAAACTGTTTTTT.